The 22 T cell receptor beta chains listed next were all sequenced from one sample in a study of shared clonotypes between healthy human individuals. TCRdb's table, derived via immunoSEQ multiplex PCR, lists solely in-frame clones and lacks some. This repertoire shows 100,000 or so clones, roughly 45% found once; its top ten account for about 15%. What was sequenced was PBMCs. The receptors were gathered from a woman between 40 and 55 years old in good health. Some clones in this sample may be carry-over from other donors' samples.

The V call is TRBV5-1, the J call TRBJ1-2; perhaps TRBD1 as D (5 bases). With 6 bases removed from V and 0 bases from J, the gap between germline ends came to 12 bases. The CDR3 contains 14 residues. Germline V lookup: CDR1 SGHRS, CDR2 YFSETQ. CDR3 protein: CASNRDGSNYGYTF. Written as DNA, the CDR3 is TGCGCCAGCAACCGGGACGGCTCTAACTATGGCTACACCTTC.

This clone came up many times. V gene TRBV10-3 combines with J gene TRBJ1-3, with 9 bases aligning to TRBD1. This CDR3 contains 13 residues. Germline-derived CDR1 and CDR2 are ENHRY and SYGVKD. The V and J ends lost 11 bases and 2 bases, in that order; junction bases with no gene match: 4. The CDR3 region has the DNA TGTGCCGCTGGGACAGGGCCTGGAAACACCATATATTTT. Its translation: CAAGTGPGNTIYF.

A remark on this clone: The junction differs from germline at one of its ends, possibly a read error. J is TRBJ1-2 and V is TRBV20-1; 7 nucleotides match TRBD1. The CDR3 has 8 residues. The germline V gene encodes CDR1 DFQATT and CDR2 SNEGSKA (reference sequence). CDR3 nucleotides: TGCAGTGCTAGGTGGGACAGCTTC. This encodes CSARWDSF.

The CDR3 sequence is CASSPGRAAANYGYTF. In DNA, the CDR3 is TGTGCCAGCAGCCCGGGCAGGGCGGCCGCTAACTATGGCTACACCTTC. The V gene is TRBV11-1, the J gene TRBJ1-2; D may be TRBD1 (5 bases). V shed 5 bases and J shed 0 bases, with 16 bases lying between them. The CDR3 loop spans 16 amino acids. CDR1 SGHAT and CDR2 FQDESV come from the germline V gene (reference sequence).

This clone was picked up many times. The genes are TRBV20-1 and TRBJ1-1, with TRBD1 as a possible D gene (5 bases). Between the trimmed V and J ends, which lost 4 bases and 5 bases, there was a span of 8 bases. Germline lookup yields CDR1 DFQATT and CDR2 SNEGSKA (reference sequence). The CDR3 consists of 11 residues. The CDR3 DNA is TGCAGTGCTATGAAGGGGACTGAAGCTTTCTTT. It is translated as CSAMKGTEAFF.

In nucleotides, the CDR3 is TGTGCCAGCAGCGTAGGCGGCGAGACCCAGTACTTC. This encodes CASSVGGETQYF. The gene calls are TRBV9 and TRBJ2-5; D gene ambiguous. The CDR3 is 12 residues long. Germline V CDR1 and CDR2: SGDLS, YYNGEE. Trimming stripped 0 bases from V and 5 bases from J, with 5 bases between.

This clone was recorded only once. The chain links TRBV29-1 to TRBJ1-2; no clear D gene. CDR3 length: 14 residues. V was clipped by 4 bases and J by 2 bases, with 14 bases between them. Germline loops: CDR1 SQVTM, CDR2 ANQGSEA. CDR3 loop: CSVALGSENYGYTF. The CDR3 region has the DNA TGCAGCGTTGCCCTCGGATCCGAGAACTATGGCTACACCTTC.

This clone has only a few counts. This rearrangement joins TRBV7-3 to TRBJ2-5; TRBD1 matches 9 bases. CDR1 and CDR2 (germline): SGHTA, FQGTGA. The junction had 6 bases not matched to a gene; V was cut back by 5 bases and J by 5 bases. The CDR3 extends over 14 amino acids. In DNA, the CDR3 is TGTGCCAGCAGCCGAACAGGGGGCTGGGAGACCCAGTACTTC. Amino acid sequence: CASSRTGGWETQYF.

This clone has ten or more counts. This chain joins TRBV18 and TRBJ2-7, with TRBD2 matching over 10 bases. Germline V gives CDR1 KGHSH, CDR2 LQKENI. There are 13 residues in the CDR3. V was clipped by 3 bases and J by 5 bases; unmatched bases: 1. CDR3 loop: CASSPGLADEQYF. The CDR3 region has the DNA TGTGCCAGCTCACCCGGACTAGCGGACGAGCAGTACTTC.

This chain links TRBV28 with TRBJ1-2, with 9 positions matching TRBD1. Trimming removed 5 bases from V and 5 bases from J; junction bases left unmatched: 3. Germline V gene sequence: CDR1 MDHEN, CDR2 SYDVKM. The CDR3 loop spans 13 amino acids. CDR3 sequence reads: CASSPGQGYGYTF. The DNA for the CDR3 is TGTGCCAGCAGTCCGGGACAGGGTTATGGCTACACCTTC.

This clone has a handful of counts. One end of the junction fails to match germline, which may point to a read error. The chain is built from TRBV5-1 and TRBJ2-7; D is tentatively TRBD1 or TRBD2 (7 bases each). Germline V gives CDR1 SGHRS, CDR2 YFSETQ. This CDR3 contains 14 residues. The CDR3 nucleotides read TGCGCCAGCACCTTGTCCCGACAGGGAGGGGAGCAGTACTTC. Translated: CASTLSRQGGEQYF. The entire variable domain, with the rest obtained from reference TRBV5-1 and TRBJ2-7, is as follows: KAGVTQTPRYLIKTRGQQVTLSCSPISGHRSVSWYQQTPGQGLQFLFEYFSETQRNKGNFPGRFSGRQFSNSRSEMNVSTLELGDSALYLCASTLSRQGGEQYFGPGTRLTVT.

This chain joins TRBV9 and TRBJ1-5; no definite D call. CDR3 size: 15 residues. Trimming cost V 0 bases and J 4 bases, with 11 bases left between them. CDR1 is SGDLS and CDR2 is YYNGEE in the germline V gene. DNA of the CDR3: TGTGCCAGCAGCGTAGGAACGGAAGGTAATCAGCCCCAGCATTTT. This encodes CASSVGTEGNQPQHF. The variable domain in full, with the rest retrieved from reference TRBV9 and TRBJ1-5, is DSGVTQTPKHLITATGQRVTLRCSPRSGDLSVYWYQQSLDQGLQFLIQYYNGEERAKGNILERFSAQQFPDLHSELNLSSLELGDSALYFCASSVGTEGNQPQHFGDGTRLSIL.

In this sample, this clone turned up a few times. The chain recombines TRBV15 with TRBJ1-5, with D tentatively TRBD1 (5 bases). V lost 3 bases and J 0 bases, leaving 12 bases between the germline ends. The germline V gene has CDR1 LNHNV and CDR2 YYDKDF (reference sequence). The CDR3 is 16 amino acids. In DNA form, the CDR3 reads TGTGCCACCAGCAGGGGGGACGGCTATAGCAATCAGCCCCAGCATTTT. It specifies CATSRGDGYSNQPQHF.

This clone was counted a single time. A much larger clone is a single base away; this may be a read error. This chain uses TRBV9 with TRBJ2-7; 9 positions match TRBD2. This CDR3 comprises 13 residues. Germline lookup yields CDR1 SGDLS and CDR2 YYNGEE. CDR3 region: CASGVGLAGEQYF. CDR3 bases: TGTGCCAGCGGCGTTGGGCTAGCGGGAGAGCAGTACTTC.

This rearrangement joins TRBV7-8 to TRBJ2-1; 10 bases line up with TRBD2. In germline, CDR1 is SGHVS, CDR2 FQNEAQ. The CDR3 loop spans 16 amino acids. V was pared by 5 bases and J by 5 bases, with 9 bases of the junction left unmatched. This CDR3 is CASSPFRSGRHNEQFF. The CDR3 coding sequence is TGTGCCAGCAGCCCCTTCCGTAGCGGGAGGCACAATGAGCAGTTCTTC.

The chain uses TRBV5-1 and TRBJ2-5; TRBD1 matches at 7 bases. Matching the DNA end better, TRBJ2-7 makes the J call doubtful. This CDR3 has 14 amino acids. The germline CDR1 and CDR2 sequences are SGHRS and YFSETQ. CDR3 sequence: CASSLTGELIEQYF. DNA for the CDR3: TGCGCCAGCAGCTTGACAGGGGAGTTGATCGAGCAGTACTTC.

The table lists this clone with a count of one. A much more abundant neighbour one base away suggests this may be a read error. Other nucleotide sequences from this sample produce the same CDR3. The gene calls are TRBV7-9 and TRBJ2-3; D is uncertain. Germline V gene data show CDR1 as SEHNR and CDR2 as FQNEAQ (reference sequence). CDR3 size: 13 residues. Trimming shortened V by 5 bases and J by 6 bases, and 12 bases separated the two germline ends. CDR3 residues: CASSPAAVDTQYF. The CDR3 DNA reads as TGTGCCAGCAGCCCAGCCGCGGTTGATACGCAGTATTTT.

This clone was seen at least ten times. The chain is built from TRBV30 and TRBJ1-5; D remains ambiguous. The V and J ends lost 0 bases and 4 bases respectively, with 7 bases between them. This CDR3 has 13 residues. Germline V gene sequence: CDR1 GTSNPN, CDR2 SVGIG (reference sequence). Written as DNA, the CDR3 is TGTGCCTGGAGTGTAGGAGTGAATCAGCCCCAGCATTTT. It yields the protein CAWSVGVNQPQHF.

This clone was found a few times. V usage is TRBV5-4 and J usage is TRBJ2-5; D tentatively fits TRBD1 or TRBD2 (6 bases each). From germline, CDR1 is SGHNT and CDR2 YYREEE (reference sequence). There are 16 residues in the CDR3. V gave up 3 bases and J gave up 5 bases, with 20 bases separating them. CDR3 DNA: TGTGCCAGCAGCTCCCCAGTGAGGGGGGTTGTGGAGACCCAGTACTTC. Its protein is CASSSPVRGVVETQYF.

This clone was seen a handful of times. This rearrangement joins TRBV30 to TRBJ1-6; 7 bases are a match to TRBD1. Germline CDR1 reads GTSNPN; CDR2 reads SVGIG (reference sequence). After removal of 0 bases from V and 9 bases from J, the junction contained 8 bases not matched to a gene. CDR3 length: 15 amino acids. Here the CDR3 DNA reads TGTGCCTGGAGTGTACGGGGACAGCTCCGTTCACCCCTCCACTTT. Translated: CAWSVRGQLRSPLHF.

The chain carries TRBV7-6 and TRBJ1-1; D remains ambiguous. Between the trimmed V and J ends, which lost 5 bases and 0 bases, there was a span of 13 bases. Germline V gene sequence: CDR1 SGHVS, CDR2 FNYEAQ. The CDR3 consists of 15 residues. CDR3 in amino acids: CASSKDPLLNTEAFF. The CDR3 DNA reads as TGTGCCAGCAGCAAAGATCCACTCCTGAACACTGAAGCTTTCTTT.

The chain couples TRBV5-1 to TRBJ1-3; D perhaps matches TRBD1 (6 bases). Germline V gene lookup returns CDR1 SGHRS and CDR2 YFSETQ. The CDR3 is 14 amino acids. V lost 4 bases and J lost 4, with 12 bases in between. The CDR3 DNA is TGCGCCAGCAGCCCCGGGGGCCCCGGAAACACCATATATTTT. Translation gives CASSPGGPGNTIYF.